These 5 T cell receptor beta chains originate from one sample sequenced in a study of blood T cell repertoires in COVID-19. Libraries were prepared by immunoSEQ multiplex PCR; TCRdb keeps only in-frame clonotypes and omits some of them. The sample shows roughly 200,000 clones, 65% to 85% of them seen only once. Source material: peripheral blood. The receptors were sampled from a middle-aged woman with COVID-19, enrolled during active disease.

The chain joins TRBV4-1 to TRBJ2-5; D uncertain. V lost 3 bases and J 4 bases, leaving 9 bases between the germline ends. CDR3 size: 13 residues. Germline V gene lookup returns CDR1 MGHRA and CDR2 YSYEKL. The CDR3 DNA is TGCGCCAGCAGCCACCCGTCGGGAGAGACCCAGTACTTC. Translated: CASSHPSGETQYF.

The V gene is TRBV3-1 (or the pseudogene TRBV3-2), the J gene TRBJ2-6, with D perhaps matching TRBD1 (5 bases). The V gene lost 4 bases and the J gene lost 0 bases, with 10 bases spanning the gap. The CDR3 is made up of 16 amino acids. Germline-derived CDR1 and CDR2 are LGHDT and YNNKEL (reference sequence). The CDR3, as DNA: TGTGCCAGCAGCCGGGGCGCATCCTCTGGGGCCAACGTCCTGACTTTC. Its protein is CASSRGASSGANVLTF.

The sample holds one count of this clone. The gene calls are TRBV15 and TRBJ2-1; TRBD2 agrees at 9 bases. Germline V gives CDR1 LNHNV, CDR2 YYDKDF (reference sequence). The CDR3 loop spans 15 amino acids. V shed 3 bases and J 3 bases; nucleotides not matched to a gene: 3. CDR3 in amino acids: CATSRGLADYNEQFF. CDR3 nucleotides: TGTGCCACCAGCAGGGGACTAGCAGACTACAATGAGCAGTTCTTC.

Only a few counts were recorded for this clone. The gene calls are TRBV4-1 and TRBJ1-1, with no clear D. There are 14 residues in the CDR3. CDR1 MGHRA and CDR2 YSYEKL come from the germline V gene. The V gene lost 4 bases and the J gene lost 1 base, with 10 bases spanning the gap. The CDR3 region has the DNA TGCGCCAGCAGCCTCGCCCTCGGGAACACTGAAGCTTTCTTT. The encoded protein is CASSLALGNTEAFF.

The rearrangement joins TRBV9 to TRBJ1-1; the D gene is possibly TRBD1 (5 bases). Trimming took 0 bases from V and 3 from J, leaving 12 bases between them. CDR3 size: 15 residues. CDR1 is SGDLS and CDR2 is YYNGEE in the germline V gene. The CDR3 coding sequence is TGTGCCAGCAGCGTAGACTGGGGCCGAGACACTGAAGCTTTCTTT. It is translated as CASSVDWGRDTEAFF.